Presented here are 21 T cell receptor beta chains from one specimen sequenced in a study of regulatory T cells in long-lasting Graves disease. Time point specified: newly diagnosed GD, antithyroid drugs for less than 3 months. RNA from PBMCs was the source of the TCR library. iRepertoire HTBI primers and Arm-PCR of CDR3 regions built TCR beta libraries. TCRdb fed the multiplex PCR reads into MiXCR, producing one record per CDR3 protein. Of hundreds of thousands of distinct CDR3 sequences listed, around 17% are singletons. These data also formed part of another study, on T cells in Graves' hyperthyroidism and ophthalmopathy.

Sample: peripheral blood mononuclear cells (PBMCs), taken at new diagnosis, from a patient treated with antithyroid drugs. All receptors come from a woman aged 25-40 years with Graves disease.

The sample holds many counts of this clonotype. This chain connects TRBV13 to TRBJ2-7, with 10 bases matching TRBD1. Germline V lookup: CDR1 PRHDT, CDR2 FYEKMQ (reference sequence). Trimming at V came to 7 bases and at J to 3 bases, leaving 9 bases not matched to a gene. This CDR3 has 15 residues. The CDR3 nucleotides read TGTGCCAGCACCCCGAACCGGGACAGGGGCTACGAGCAGTACTTC. Translating gives CASTPNRDRGYEQYF.

Remarks on this clonotype: Just one base apart from a much larger clone, this may be a read error. The gene calls are TRBV28 and TRBJ1-4, with 10 bases that match TRBD1. Germline values: CDR1 MDHEN, CDR2 SYDVKM. The CDR3 covers 16 residues. The CDR3 DNA follows: TGTGCCGGCAGTTATTGGGACAGGGGAAATAATGAAAAACTGTTTTTT. Translating it yields CAGSYWDRGNNEKLFF.

Many counts were recorded for this clonotype. V and J are TRBV28 and TRBJ2-7, with 11 positions matching TRBD2. With V trimmed by 5 bases and J by 2 bases, 8 bases remained unmatched. CDR1 MDHEN and CDR2 SYDVKM come from the germline V gene. This CDR3 comprises 16 residues. CDR3 amino acids: CASSPPGLAGAYEQYF. The CDR3 DNA is TGTGCCAGCAGTCCACCCGGACTAGCGGGTGCCTACGAGCAGTACTTC.

This clonotype was counted a few times. The gene calls are TRBV20-1 and TRBJ1-2, with D unclear. CDR1 and CDR2 (germline): DFQATT, SNEGSKA (reference sequence). Trimming took 2 bases from V and 0 from J, leaving 13 bases between them. This CDR3 has 15 residues. CDR3 nucleotides: TGCAGTGCTAGATCCCCCCGGGGTCCTAACTATGGCTACACCTTC. The encoded protein is CSARSPRGPNYGYTF.

This clonotype was counted ten times or more. The chain recombines TRBV3-1 with TRBJ1-1; the match to TRBD1 covers 7 bases. The CDR3 is 14 residues long. CDR1 LGHDT and CDR2 YNNKEL come from the germline V gene (reference sequence). The junction had 9 bases not matched to a gene; V was cut back by 7 bases and J by 4 bases. CDR3 sequence reads: CASIRQGGATEAFF. CDR3 nucleotides: TGTGCCAGCATAAGACAGGGAGGGGCCACTGAAGCTTTCTTT.

The rearrangement uses TRBV18 and TRBJ2-7; 7 nucleotides match TRBD2. Trimming removed 3 bases from V and 6 bases from J; junction bases left unmatched: 11. Germline V gives CDR1 KGHSH, CDR2 LQKENI. The CDR3 length is 15 residues. CDR3 sequence reads: CASSPALAASLEQYF. CDR3 bases: TGTGCCAGCTCACCGGCGCTAGCGGCCTCTCTCGAGCAGTACTTC.

At least ten counts were recorded for this clonotype. CDR3 residues: CASTTGRAATNEQFF. The CDR3 coding sequence is TGTGCCAGCACCACAGGGAGGGCTGCTACCAATGAGCAGTTCTTC. This chain joins TRBV2 and TRBJ2-1; D is perhaps TRBD2 (7 bases). Germline V gives CDR1 SNHLY, CDR2 FYNNEI. Trimming took off 7 bases at V and 6 bases at J, with 19 bases between the two ends. CDR3 length: 15 amino acids.

This clonotype was seen repeatedly, ten times or more. V gene TRBV28 combines with J gene TRBJ2-1; 8 bases fit TRBD2. The CDR3 spans 17 residues. The germline gives CDR1 MDHEN, CDR2 SYDVKM. The junction had 14 bases not matched to a gene; V was cut back by 6 bases and J by 4 bases. As DNA, the CDR3 is TGTGCCAGCAGAACCGAGTCGGGACGGGAGGGATACAATGAGCAGTTCTTC. As protein: CASRTESGREGYNEQFF. Combining the CDR3 with reference TRBV28 and TRBJ2-1 gives the whole variable domain DVKVTQSSRYLVKRTGEKVFLECVQDMDHENMFWYRQDPGLGLRLIYFSYDVKMKEKGDIPEGYSVSREKKERFSLILESASTNQTSMYLCASRTESGREGYNEQFFGPGTRLTVL.

The CDR3 region is CASISAAPQGEQFF. CDR3 bases: TGTGCCAGCATTTCGGCGGCTCCTCAAGGTGAGCAGTTCTTC. The chain has TRBV28 and TRBJ2-1, with D unclear. CDR3 size: 14 residues. In germline, CDR1 is MDHEN, CDR2 SYDVKM. V lost 7 bases and J 9 bases, leaving 19 bases between the germline ends.

As concerns this clonotype: This may be a read error: a much more frequent sequence differs by one nucleotide. The chain recombines TRBV20-1 with TRBJ1-1; D remains unclear. The length of the CDR3 is 12 residues. Germline lookup yields CDR1 DFQATT and CDR2 SNEGSKA (reference sequence). Trimming took 5 bases from V and 0 from J, leaving 7 bases between them. CDR3 in DNA: TGCAGTGCTGGGTGGGTGAACACTGAAGCTTTCTTT. Translated, it gives CSAGWVNTEAFF.

This clonotype was counted at least ten times. The gene calls are TRBV12-3 or TRBV12-4 and TRBJ1-4; 8 bases map to TRBD1. J lost 5 bases, V lost 5 bases, and 10 bases had no gene match. This CDR3 has 16 amino acids. CDR3: CASSLTGGRGNEKLFF. CDR3 DNA sequence: TGTGCCAGCAGTCTTACAGGGGGAAGGGGGAATGAAAAACTGTTTTTT.

At least ten counts were recorded for this clonotype. The rearrangement joins TRBV12-3 or TRBV12-4 to TRBJ2-7, with D maybe TRBD2 (5 bases). The V and J ends lost 3 bases and 0 bases respectively, with 9 bases between them. The CDR3 has 14 residues. For the CDR3, the DNA is TGTGCCAGCAGTTTTGAGCGGAACTCCTACGAGCAGTACTTC. The encoded protein is CASSFERNSYEQYF.

A remark on this clonotype: Given a much more abundant clone one base away, this may be a read error. V is TRBV28 and J is TRBJ2-7; 7 bases agree with TRBD1. Germline CDR1 and CDR2: MDHEN and SYDVKM. CDR3 size: 13 residues. V lost 7 bases and J lost 6; bases outside the gene matches: 9. The CDR3 DNA follows: TGTGCCAGCATTCCGGGACAGAAGTGCGAGCAGTACTTC. Translated: CASIPGQKCEQYF.

Ten or more counts support this clonotype. The CDR3 region is CSAAKRRTSGKQETQYF. CDR3 bases: TGCAGTGCTGCAAAGAGACGGACTAGCGGGAAACAAGAGACCCAGTACTTC. The V gene is TRBV20-1, the J gene TRBJ2-5; the match to TRBD2 covers 12 bases. This CDR3 comprises 17 residues. V gave up 5 bases and J gave up 2 bases; unmatched junction bases: 12. Germline CDR1 and CDR2: DFQATT and SNEGSKA (reference sequence).

This clonotype was detected many times. The V gene is TRBV18, the J gene TRBJ1-3; 7 nucleotides agree with TRBD1. The CDR3 spans 15 residues. Germline CDR1 and CDR2: KGHSH and LQKENI. V lost 6 bases and J lost 0; bases outside the gene matches: 5. The CDR3 is CASSLRTGSGNTIYF. CDR3 sequence (DNA): TGTGCCAGCTCCCTGCGGACAGGCTCTGGAAACACCATATATTTT.

The rearrangement links TRBV7-2 to TRBJ2-1; 13 positions match TRBD2. Trimming took 8 bases from V and 2 from J; bases not matched to a gene: 9. Germline V gene data show CDR1 as SGHTA and CDR2 as FQGNSA. This CDR3 contains 17 residues. The CDR3: CASGPGTSGTTYNEQFF. CDR3 sequence (DNA): TGTGCCAGCGGCCCCGGGACTAGCGGGACGACCTACAATGAGCAGTTCTTC.

This clonotype was seen many times. The chain couples TRBV18 to TRBJ2-7; no firm D call. V was cut by 3 bases and J by 5 bases, with 14 bases left in between. CDR1 and CDR2 from the germline V gene are KGHSH and LQKENI. The CDR3 spans 14 residues. In nucleotides, the CDR3 is TGTGCCAGCTCACCGTACGCGGAGACCCACGAGCAGTACTTC. Its translation: CASSPYAETHEQYF.

In its sample, this clonotype was seen many times. The rearrangement uses TRBV20-1 and TRBJ1-1; unclear D gene. Germline V gene data show CDR1 as DFQATT and CDR2 as SNEGSKA (reference sequence). This CDR3 is built from 12 residues. The CDR3 sequence is CMILVGNTEAFF. The CDR3 DNA reads TGCATGATCTTGGTAGGGAACACTGAAGCTTTCTTT.

This clonotype occurred many times. The chain uses TRBV28 and TRBJ1-5, with D perhaps matching TRBD1 (6 bases). From germline, CDR1 is MDHEN and CDR2 SYDVKM. This CDR3 is built from 18 residues. The V and J ends lost 3 bases and 4 bases respectively, with 22 bases between them. The CDR3 loop reads CASSFGGAGAQYNQPQHF. For the CDR3, the DNA is TGTGCCAGCAGTTTTGGGGGGGCGGGAGCCCAATATAATCAGCCCCAGCATTTT.

This clonotype showed up just a few times. The J gene is TRBJ2-3, the V gene TRBV4-2; D is uncertain. Trimming shortened V by 1 base and J by 2 bases, and 7 bases separated the two germline ends. CDR1 and CDR2 (germline): LGHNA, YNFKEQ. The length of the CDR3 is 14 residues. The CDR3 nucleotides read TGTGCCAGCAGCCAAGTGGAGATCACAGATACGCAGTATTTT. Translated, it gives CASSQVEITDTQYF.

The rearrangement links TRBV19 to TRBJ2-4, with 7 bases aligning to TRBD1. The CDR3 has 15 amino acids. In germline, CDR1 is LNHDA, CDR2 SQIVND (reference sequence). Trimming cost V 7 bases and J 1 base; bases outside gene matches: 7. The CDR3: CASTDVQGAKNIQYF. CDR3 nucleotide sequence: TGTGCCAGTACCGACGTACAGGGGGCCAAAAACATTCAGTACTTC.